The rows below give T cell receptor beta chains drawn from one sample of a study of beta chain features in type 1 diabetes. Some clones are missing from TCRdb's copy, which holds only in-frame ones; the method was immunoSEQ multiplex PCR. This sample yields some 240,000 clones, of which more than 15% are seen a single time; approximately 0.086% belongs to the top ten. The specimen sequenced was naive CD4+ T cells from blood. The source is a man between 25 and 39 years old with type 1 diabetes. Each CDR3 is given without its conserved first and last residue.

CDR3 length	V gene	J gene	CDR3 protein
11	TRBV25-1	TRBJ2-3	ASSQGSTDTQY
11	TRBV30	TRBJ1-2	AWSLAQASGYT
13	TRBV4-2	TRBJ1-4	ASSPHLATNEKLF
15	TRBV7-9	TRBJ2-1	ASSPRGRGSSYNEQF
12	TRBV4-3	TRBJ1-1	ASSQPGGATEAF
13	TRBV15	TRBJ1-1	ATRVGNGMNTEAF
13	TRBV7-2	TRBJ2-7	ASSLALGGAVGQY
12	TRBV29-1	TRBJ2-7	SVESGTGLSEQY
16	TRBV30	TRBJ2-6	AWDPSGNPLSGANVLT
15	TRBV28	TRBJ2-7	ASFAGSSGRALYELY
12	TRBV7-2	TRBJ2-3	ASSPQGAGDTQY
12	TRBV30	TRBJ1-1	AWSVGDWATEAF
11	TRBV25-1	TRBJ1-1	ASSDAANTEAF
11	TRBV7-9	TRBJ2-2	ASIPRTSGELF
10	TRBV29-1	TRBJ1-2	SVETQGGGYT
15	TRBV7-9	TRBJ2-1	ASSSLEGQGSYNEQF
12	TRBV30	TRBJ2-7	AWSVRVPSYEQY
13	TRBV5-4	TRBJ2-7	ASSLTAGGGYEQY
11	TRBV29-1	TRBJ2-3	TVIRGTTDTQY
12	TRBV18	TRBJ2-7	ASSPPNRGHEQY
15	TRBV7-9	TRBJ1-3	ASSWGDSRASGNTIY
13	TRBV27	TRBJ2-7	ASSLGPGRSDEQY
13	TRBV25-1	TRBJ2-7	ASSQGDSAWDEQY
14	TRBV18	TRBJ2-3	ASSPGGQGRGDTQY
11	TRBV7-9	TRBJ1-2	ASSLREGGGYT
15	TRBV9	TRBJ2-3	ASSVRLAGGTGDTQY
12	TRBV7-9	TRBJ2-1	ASSRDTSRDEQF
9	TRBV29-1	TRBJ2-1	SGWLANEQF
10	TRBV10-3	TRBJ1-1	AISESSRKAF
12	TRBV4-3	TRBJ1-1	ASSQEQRSTEAF
12	TRBV29-1	TRBJ2-1	SVQTSGSLNEQF
12	TRBV7-9	TRBJ2-3	ASLFRTFTDTQY
10	TRBV25-1	TRBJ1-4	ASSDSSEKLF
10	TRBV10-3	TRBJ1-1	AISSGFAEAF
11	TRBV1	TRBJ1-1	TSSHPGATEAF
10	TRBV28	TRBJ2-5	ASSTSGETQY
12	TRBV28	TRBJ2-1	ASSTEQGGDEQF
12	TRBV27	TRBJ2-7	ASNRRESLYEQY
12	TRBV7-2	TRBJ2-1	ASSLLQGYNEQF
14	TRBV10-3	TRBJ2-2	AISEFLAANTGELF
11	TRBV7-9	TRBJ2-1	ASSLGGGNEQF
13	TRBV28	TRBJ1-1	ASSLRPTGILEAF
9	TRBV29-1	TRBJ2-1	SGTTGNSGF
11	TRBV2	TRBJ1-1	ATYRETGTEAF
13	TRBV7-3	TRBJ2-3	ASSLRSGPQGGQY
12	TRBV29-1	TRBJ2-1	SVATGVPYNEQF